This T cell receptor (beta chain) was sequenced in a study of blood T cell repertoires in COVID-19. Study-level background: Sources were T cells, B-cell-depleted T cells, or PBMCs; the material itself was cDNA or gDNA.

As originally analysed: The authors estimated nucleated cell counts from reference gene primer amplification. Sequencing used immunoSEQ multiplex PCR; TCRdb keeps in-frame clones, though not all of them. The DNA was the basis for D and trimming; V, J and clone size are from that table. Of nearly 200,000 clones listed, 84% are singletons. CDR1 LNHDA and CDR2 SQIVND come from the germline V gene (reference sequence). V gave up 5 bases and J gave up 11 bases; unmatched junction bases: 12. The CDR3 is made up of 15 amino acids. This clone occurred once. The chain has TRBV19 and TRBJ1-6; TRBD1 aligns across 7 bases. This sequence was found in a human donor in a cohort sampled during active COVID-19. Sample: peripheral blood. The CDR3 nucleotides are TGTGCCAGTAGTTCGGGACAGCCCGAAGGGCCACCCCTCCACTTT. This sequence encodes CASSSGQPEGPPLHF.